This T cell receptor beta chain was sequenced in a study of OX40 agonist ivuxolimab in advanced cancers. Produced via immunoSEQ multiplex PCR; TCRdb's table is partial and in-frame only. The table includes 30,000 or so clones, about four fifths detected once. Overall study findings and caveats: Those patients achieving a partial response at 0.1-3.0 mg/kg showed among the lowest clonal expansion. At 0.1 to 3.0 mg/kg, clonal expansion of CD4+ and CD8+ blood T cells had occurred by week 6.

Samples were taken at baseline and on day 1 of cycles 4 and 7. As regards this clone: What it binds is not known.

The receptor was derived from an adult with an advanced solid tumor such as melanoma, head and neck, liver or kidney cancer. The specimen was CD4+ or CD8+ T cells sorted from blood, collected in a trial of the OX40 agonist ivuxolimab.

CDR3 in amino acids: CASTQPGGLTFF. DNA for the CDR3: TGTGCCAGCACCCAGCCGGGGGGATTAACTTTCTTT. The chain has TRBV28 and TRBJ1-1; possibly TRBD1 for D (5 bases). Germline CDR1 MDHEN, CDR2 SYDVKM. The CDR3 consists of 12 residues. Trimming left V 7 bases short and J 12 bases short, with 18 bases between.